This TCR beta chain was captured in a study of molecular identifiers for immune sequencing clone quantification (dated by TCRdb to the late 2010s). In terms of the full investigation: For a replicate experiment, the RNA from either about 20,000 or 100,000 naive CD8 T cells was divided into five aliquots, and four of those aliquots went on to sequencing. This methods study used CD8 T cells to benchmark TCR RNA copy counting and molecular-identifier clustering-based TCR repertoire sequencing (MIDCIRS). The research as a whole found: Highly expanded clone sizes could be underestimated if identical TCR molecules share a barcode. Modeling gave about three recovered TCR RNA copies per cell versus around 10 by digital PCR, implying approximately 30% capture efficiency. Spiked-in Jurkat TCR RNA equal to a single cell's worth was reported to be detectable even within 1,200,000 naive CD8 T cells. The naive libraries included spiked-in Jurkat TCR RNA (roughly 9 copies' worth), and this RNA is not part of the donor repertoire. In CMV-specific effector cells, over 99% of molecules were held by clones above 20 RNA copies, whereas under 1% of molecules were held by such clones in naive cells. When barcode sub-clustering was not used, chimeric consensus sequences inflated TCR diversity, with chimeras reaching as high as 47%.

The CDR3, from cysteine to phenylalanine, totals 14 residues. The only DNA kept is the CDR3, 42 bases in frame from the first base. Relative to germline, V is 7 bases shorter and J is 5 bases shorter, with 17 bases between their ends. CDR1 and CDR2, per the germline V gene (reference sequence), are LNHDA and SQIVND. Libraries came from PCR. The listed sequencing device is NextSeq 500. Bulk TCR libraries were prepared as previously described, using TCR primers listed in Table S5. Total RNA was purified with the Qiagen AllPrep DNA/RNA kit. Before any analysis, reads coming from multiple sequencing runs of the same library were combined into one pool. As for the original processing: Reads were retained only if an exact TCR constant sequence was present, and the retained reads were trimmed to 150 nt and grouped according to their 12-nt molecular barcodes. Reads in each barcode group were sub-clustered using a 15% Levenshtein threshold, and a quality-weighted consensus sequence was built for each RNA molecule. Non-functional sequences were discarded, and so were lower-count sequences lying one edit away from another sequence. Based on fitting two negative binomial distributions, any barcode sub-cluster with under 20% of the maximum read count was discarded. TCRdb applied fastp at Q25 and MiXCR to the public reads, then kept only in-frame beta chains. Entries that share a CDR3 protein sequence are merged under the most common genes and DNA. The V and J calls follow TCRdb's processing rather than the paper's. The table for this sample lists 85,000 to 90,000 distinct CDR3 sequences; around 27% of them were counted only once. Less than 0.85% of the sample rests with the top ten.

Note on this clonotype: What antigen it recognizes has not been identified. The input lacks base qualities; no much larger clone sits a single base away.

Libraries of naive CD8 T cells were generated from around 20,000 to 1,000,000 sorted cells, with 10%, 30% or 50% of the purified RNA used. On a BD FACSAria II, naive CD8 T cells were FACS-sorted as CD8+CD4-CCR7+CD45RA+ and collected into RLT Plus buffer. To test detection sensitivity, Jurkat RNA equivalent to roughly eleven TCR copies was spiked into samples of roughly 19,000-1,000,000 naive CD8 T cells. Enrichment of CD8 T cells was done with RosetteSep CD8+ T Cell Enrichment Cocktail plus Ficoll-Paque, and ACK red cell lysis came afterward. The sample comprised naive CD8+ T cells from blood, with Jurkat cell RNA spiked in. Explained via the paper, the cell subset or site label denotes: FACS-sorted CD8+CD4-CCR7+CD45RA+ naive T cells. The chain was built from TRBV19 and TRBJ2-5; tentative D gene TRBD1, with 6 bases matching. This receptor was obtained from a human donor in good health. Some libraries in this study had Jurkat cell RNA spiked in. DNA sequence: TGTGCCAGTATAGGAACAGGGATGGTGGAGACCCAGTACTTC. It translates to CASIGTGMVETQYF.